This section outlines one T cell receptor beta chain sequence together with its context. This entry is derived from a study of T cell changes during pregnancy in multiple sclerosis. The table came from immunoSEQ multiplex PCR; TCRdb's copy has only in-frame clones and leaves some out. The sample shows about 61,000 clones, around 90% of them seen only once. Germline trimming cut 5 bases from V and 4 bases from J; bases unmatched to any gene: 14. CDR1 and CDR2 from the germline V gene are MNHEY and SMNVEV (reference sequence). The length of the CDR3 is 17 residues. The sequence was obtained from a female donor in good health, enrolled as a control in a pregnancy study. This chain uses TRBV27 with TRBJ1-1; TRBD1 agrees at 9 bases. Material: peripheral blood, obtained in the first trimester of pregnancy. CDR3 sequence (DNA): TGTGCCAGCAGTCCCCGGACAGGGGAATGGGGTGGCACTGAAGCTTTCTTT. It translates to CASSPRTGEWGGTEAFF.